This is a list of T cell receptor beta chains from one sample in a study of blood T cell repertoires in COVID-19. Measured with immunoSEQ multiplex PCR; TCRdb has only the in-frame clones, and not every one. The sample shows about 200,000 clones, 65% to 90% of them seen only once. The material sequenced was peripheral blood. These receptors were taken from a man at least 80 years old with acute or convalescent COVID-19. The CDR3 runs from the conserved cysteine through the conserved F or W. D genes are given only for firm matches. Only part of the rows carry a size: once, few, many, or a class if the clone is expanded.

TRBJ1-5,TRBD1,TRBV7-9,17,.,CASSKTTGVWSNQPQHF,TGTGCCAGCAGCAAGACCACAGGGGTGTGGAGCAATCAGCCCCAGCATTTT
TRBJ1-2,TRBD1,TRBV27,13,.,CASSLTGAGGYTF,TGTGCCAGCAGTCTAACAGGGGCGGGTGGCTACACCTTC
TRBJ2-2,.,TRBV18,14,.,CASSPPGNPGELFF,TGTGCCAGCTCACCTCCCGGTAACCCCGGGGAGCTGTTTTTT
TRBJ1-2,TRBD1,TRBV5-4,14,.,CASSSRDRPYGYTF,TGTGCCAGCAGCTCCCGGGACAGGCCCTATGGCTACACCTTC
TRBJ2-1,.,TRBV5-1,16,.,CASSSGGTGSHNEQFF,TGCGCCAGCAGCTCGGGGGGGACAGGGAGCCACAATGAGCAGTTCTTC
TRBJ2-6,.,TRBV7-2,15,.,CASSLEGSGANVLTF,TGTGCCAGCAGCTTAGAGGGGTCCGGGGCCAACGTCCTGACTTTC
TRBJ1-5,TRBD1,TRBV18,15,.,CASSATGQRNQPQHF,TGTGCCAGCTCCGCGACGGGACAGCGCAATCAGCCCCAGCATTTT
TRBJ1-6,.,TRBV5-1,17,.,CASSLASGGAYNSPLHF,TGCGCCAGCAGCTTGGCCAGCGGGGGCGCCTATAATTCACCCCTCCACTTT
TRBJ1-6,.,TRBV28,20,.,CASSLGFGGTGGLRNSPLHF,TGTGCCAGCAGTTTAGGTTTTGGTGGGACGGGGGGTCTAAGGAATTCACCCCTCCACTTT
TRBJ1-1,TRBD1,TRBV19,16,once,CASRPGQGVWGTEAFF,TGTGCCAGTCGTCCGGGACAGGGGGTGTGGGGCACTGAAGCTTTCTTT
TRBJ2-1,.,TRBV21-1,14,.,CASRLAGEDNEQFF,TGTGCCAGCCGACTAGCGGGAGAGGACAATGAGCAGTTCTTC
TRBJ1-2,TRBD1,TRBV6-6,15,.,CASSSGTGIHYGYTF,TGTGCCAGCAGCTCCGGGACAGGGATCCACTATGGCTACACCTTC
TRBJ2-5,TRBD1,TRBV10-3,14,.,CAIGSTGAQETQYF,TGTGCCATCGGATCGACAGGGGCACAAGAGACCCAGTACTTC
TRBJ1-1,.,TRBV28,14,.,CASSLTGRNTEAFF,TGTGCCAGCAGTTTAACAGGGAGGAACACTGAAGCTTTCTTT
TRBJ1-4,.,TRBV29-1,11,.,CSVEQQEKLFF,TGCAGCGTTGAGCAACAGGAAAAACTGTTTTTT
TRBJ1-1,.,TRBV5-1,15,.,CASSARGSMNTEAFF,TGCGCCAGCAGCGCTCGGGGATCCATGAACACTGAAGCTTTCTTT
TRBJ2-5,.,TRBV29-1,16,.,CSAGGQGGSSRETQYF,TGCAGCGCCGGGGGGCAGGGTGGAAGCTCGAGAGAGACCCAGTACTTC
TRBJ1-2,.,TRBV28,14,.,CASSFYFGNYGYTF,TGTGCCAGCAGTTTCTATTTTGGTAACTATGGCTACACCTTC
TRBJ1-4,.,TRBV6-1,16,.,CASNDPGDRANEKLFF,TGTGCCAGCAATGATCCAGGAGACAGAGCAAATGAAAAACTGTTTTTT
TRBJ1-5,TRBD1,TRBV19,14,.,CASLRTGSNQPQHF,TGTGCCAGTCTGCGGACAGGGAGCAATCAGCCCCAGCATTTT